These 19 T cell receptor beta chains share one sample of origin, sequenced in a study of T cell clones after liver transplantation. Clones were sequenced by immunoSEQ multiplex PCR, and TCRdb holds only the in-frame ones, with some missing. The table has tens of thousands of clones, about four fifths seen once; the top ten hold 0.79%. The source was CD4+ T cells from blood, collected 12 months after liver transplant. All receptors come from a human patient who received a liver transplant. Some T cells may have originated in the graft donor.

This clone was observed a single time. CDR3 nucleotides: TGTGCCACCAGCAGAGGATCGGGGAGGGGCAGAGATCAGCCCCAGCATTTT. Encoded protein: CATSRGSGRGRDQPQHF. V is TRBV15 and J is TRBJ1-5, with D possibly TRBD1 on 5 matching bases. This CDR3 has 17 residues. Per germline, CDR1 LNHNV and CDR2 YYDKDF (reference sequence). V lost 1 base and J 5 bases, leaving 18 bases between the germline ends.

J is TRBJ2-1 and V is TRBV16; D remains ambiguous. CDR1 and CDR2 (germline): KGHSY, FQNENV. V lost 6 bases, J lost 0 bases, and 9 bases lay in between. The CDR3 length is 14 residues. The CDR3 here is CASSPTSSYNEQFF. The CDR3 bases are TGTGCCAGCAGTCCTACGAGCTCCTACAATGAGCAGTTCTTC.

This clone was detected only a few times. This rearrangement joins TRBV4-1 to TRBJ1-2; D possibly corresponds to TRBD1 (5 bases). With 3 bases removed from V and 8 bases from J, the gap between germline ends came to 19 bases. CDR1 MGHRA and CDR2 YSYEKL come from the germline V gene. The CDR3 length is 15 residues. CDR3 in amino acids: CASSHDAGTRRGYTF. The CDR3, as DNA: TGCGCCAGCAGCCACGACGCTGGGACGAGAAGGGGCTACACCTTC.

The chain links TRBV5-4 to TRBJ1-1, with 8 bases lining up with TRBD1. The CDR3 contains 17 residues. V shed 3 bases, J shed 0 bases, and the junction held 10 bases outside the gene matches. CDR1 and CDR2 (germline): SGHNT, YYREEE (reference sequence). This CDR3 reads CASSSKGAGGLNTEAFF. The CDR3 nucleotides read TGTGCCAGCAGCTCGAAGGGGGCAGGGGGCCTGAACACTGAAGCTTTCTTT.

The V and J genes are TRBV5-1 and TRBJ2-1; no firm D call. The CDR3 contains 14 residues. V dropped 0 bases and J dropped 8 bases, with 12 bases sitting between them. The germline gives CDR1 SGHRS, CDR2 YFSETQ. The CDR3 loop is CASSLASTSDEQFF. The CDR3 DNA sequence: TGCGCCAGCAGCTTGGCGTCTACCTCTGATGAGCAGTTCTTC.

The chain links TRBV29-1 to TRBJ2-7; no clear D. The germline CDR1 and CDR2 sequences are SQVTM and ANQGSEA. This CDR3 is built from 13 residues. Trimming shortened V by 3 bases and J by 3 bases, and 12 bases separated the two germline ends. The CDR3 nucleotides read TGCAGCGTTGAGTCTCTAAAGGTCTACGAGCAGTACTTC. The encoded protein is CSVESLKVYEQYF.

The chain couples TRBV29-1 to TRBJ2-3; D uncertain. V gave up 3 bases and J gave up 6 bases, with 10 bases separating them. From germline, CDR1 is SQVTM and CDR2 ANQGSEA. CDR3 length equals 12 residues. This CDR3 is CSVDLSLDTQYF. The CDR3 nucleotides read TGCAGCGTTGACCTTAGTCTGGATACGCAGTATTTT.

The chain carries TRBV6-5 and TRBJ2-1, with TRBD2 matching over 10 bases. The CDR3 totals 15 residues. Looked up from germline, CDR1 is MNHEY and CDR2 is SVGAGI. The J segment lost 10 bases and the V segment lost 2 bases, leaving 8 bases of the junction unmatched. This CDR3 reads CASSYRTSGTWEQFF. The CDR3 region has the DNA TGTGCCAGCAGTTACCGGACTAGCGGCACCTGGGAGCAGTTCTTC.

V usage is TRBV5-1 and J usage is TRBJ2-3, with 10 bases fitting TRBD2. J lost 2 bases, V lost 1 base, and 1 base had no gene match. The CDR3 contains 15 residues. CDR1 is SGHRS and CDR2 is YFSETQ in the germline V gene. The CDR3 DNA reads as TGCGCCAGCAGCTTGACTAGCGGGACCACAGATACGCAGTATTTT. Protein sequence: CASSLTSGTTDTQYF.

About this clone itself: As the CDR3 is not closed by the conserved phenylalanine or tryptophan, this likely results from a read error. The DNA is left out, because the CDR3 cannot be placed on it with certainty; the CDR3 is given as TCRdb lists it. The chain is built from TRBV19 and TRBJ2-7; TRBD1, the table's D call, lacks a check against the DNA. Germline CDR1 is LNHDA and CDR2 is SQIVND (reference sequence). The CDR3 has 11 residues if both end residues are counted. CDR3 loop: CASSVPLRVLI.

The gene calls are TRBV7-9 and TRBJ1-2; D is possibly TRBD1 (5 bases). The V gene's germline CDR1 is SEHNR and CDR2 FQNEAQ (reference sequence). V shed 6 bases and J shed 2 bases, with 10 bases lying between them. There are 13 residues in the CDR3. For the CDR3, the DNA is TGTGCCAGCAGTCAAGGACAAAACTATGGCTACACCTTC. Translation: CASSQGQNYGYTF.

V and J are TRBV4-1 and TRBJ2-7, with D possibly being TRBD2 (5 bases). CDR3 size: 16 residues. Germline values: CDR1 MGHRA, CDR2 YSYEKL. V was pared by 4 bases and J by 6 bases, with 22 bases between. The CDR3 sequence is CASSPTRAGLSSEQYF. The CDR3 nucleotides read TGCGCCAGCAGCCCGACGAGGGCAGGCCTTTCGTCCGAGCAGTACTTC.

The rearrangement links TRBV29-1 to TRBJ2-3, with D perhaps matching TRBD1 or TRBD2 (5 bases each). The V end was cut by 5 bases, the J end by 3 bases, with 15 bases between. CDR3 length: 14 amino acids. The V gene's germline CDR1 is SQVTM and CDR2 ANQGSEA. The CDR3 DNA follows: TGCAGCGTTAACGGGCTAGCAGGGACAGATACGCAGTATTTT. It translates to CSVNGLAGTDTQYF.

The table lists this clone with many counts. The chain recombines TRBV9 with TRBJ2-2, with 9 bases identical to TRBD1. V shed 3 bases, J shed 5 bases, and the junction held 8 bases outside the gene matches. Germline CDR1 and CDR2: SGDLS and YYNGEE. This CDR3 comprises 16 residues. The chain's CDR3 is CASSAQGTGMTGELFF. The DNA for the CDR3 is TGTGCCAGCAGCGCCCAAGGGACAGGGATGACCGGGGAGCTGTTTTTT.

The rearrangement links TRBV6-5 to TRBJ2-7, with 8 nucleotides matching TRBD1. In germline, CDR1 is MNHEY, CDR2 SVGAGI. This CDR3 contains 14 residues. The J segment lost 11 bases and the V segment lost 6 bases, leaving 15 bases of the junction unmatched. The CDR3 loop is CASRAGQGEIGEYF. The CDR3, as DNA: TGTGCCAGCAGAGCTGGACAGGGAGAAATCGGGGAGTACTTC.

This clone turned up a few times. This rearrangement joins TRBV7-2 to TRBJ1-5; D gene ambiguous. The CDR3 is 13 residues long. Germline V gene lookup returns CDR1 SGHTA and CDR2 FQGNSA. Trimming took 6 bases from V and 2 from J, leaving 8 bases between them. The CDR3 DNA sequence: TGTGCCAGCAGAGGTGAGGGCAATCAGCCCCAGCATTTT. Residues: CASRGEGNQPQHF.

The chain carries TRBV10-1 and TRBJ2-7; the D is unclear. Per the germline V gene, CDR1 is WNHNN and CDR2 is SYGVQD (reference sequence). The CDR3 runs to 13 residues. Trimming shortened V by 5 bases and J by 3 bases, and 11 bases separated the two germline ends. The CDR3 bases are TGCGCCAGCAGTCAAAACCCTGGCTACGAGCAGTACTTC. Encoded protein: CASSQNPGYEQYF.

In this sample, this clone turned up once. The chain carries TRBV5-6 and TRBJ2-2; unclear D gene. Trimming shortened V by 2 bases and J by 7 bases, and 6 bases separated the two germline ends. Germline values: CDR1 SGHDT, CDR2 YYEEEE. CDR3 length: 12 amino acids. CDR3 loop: CASSFQSGELFF. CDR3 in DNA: TGTGCCAGCAGCTTTCAGAGCGGGGAGCTGTTTTTT.

This CDR3 is CATSRKGLAGGQNEQFF. For the CDR3, the DNA is TGTGCCACCAGTCGAAAGGGACTAGCGGGAGGTCAGAATGAGCAGTTCTTC. The chain is built from TRBV15 and TRBJ2-1; 15 bases agree with TRBD2. The CDR3 consists of 17 residues. Germline CDR1 reads LNHNV; CDR2 reads YYDKDF (reference sequence). J lost 7 bases, V lost 6 bases, and 10 bases had no gene match.